What follows describes a single TCR beta chain. The antigen is undetermined. These data originate in a study of vaccination effects on CD4 cells after COVID-19. The repertoire was sequenced with immunoSEQ multiplex PCR; TCRdb's copy has only in-frame clones and lacks some. Of about 38,000 clones listed, roughly 70% are singletons. ViraFEST expansion of antigen-specific CD4+ T cells with viral peptide pools preceded sequencing. Following a 10-day culture, CD4+ T cells were purified. None of these healthy vaccinees had been infected with SARS-CoV-2 before vaccination. IL-2 at 10 IU/ml and peptides at around 9.1 ug/ml were added to cultured PBMC, around 2.2 million per well. CDR1 is MDHEN and CDR2 is SYDVKM in the germline V gene. This CDR3 has 15 residues. After removal of 4 bases from V and 7 bases from J, the junction contained 4 bases not matched to a gene. Study conclusions and caveats: In healthy vaccinees, only 1 of 255 vaccine-induced clones cross-reacted with common cold coronaviruses.

This specimen consisted of CD4+ T cells from PBMCs cultured with SARS-CoV-2 spike peptides, obtained before COVID-19 vaccination. The chain employs TRBV28 and TRBJ2-1; 13 bases are a match to TRBD2. The origin of this receptor is a human donor who received a COVID-19 vaccine. Here the CDR3 reads CASSSLAGGPNEQFF. As DNA, the CDR3 is TGTGCCAGCAGTTCACTAGCGGGAGGGCCGAATGAGCAGTTCTTC.